The 26 T cell receptor beta chains presented below share a single source sample, sequenced in a study of shared clonotypes between healthy human individuals. Positively selected for CCR7, the CD45RO-negative cells used as naive CD8 cells excluded terminally differentiated effector memory CD45RA+ cells. TCRdb keeps only in-frame clones here, not all; method: immunoSEQ multiplex PCR. The sample lists 1.5 million to 2.5 million clones, roughly 95% occurring once. Specimen: naive CD8+ T cells sorted from blood. Source of these receptors: a man between 18 and 35 years old in good health.

The chain combines TRBV28 with TRBJ2-5, with D perhaps given as TRBD1 or TRBD2 (6 bases each). CDR3 length equals 16 residues. Deletions cut 4 bases from V and 5 bases from J, with 20 bases between. From germline, CDR1 is MDHEN and CDR2 SYDVKM. Here the CDR3 reads CASSSPAGGLSETQYF. CDR3 in DNA: TGTGCCAGCAGTTCCCCCGCCGGGGGCCTATCGGAGACCCAGTACTTC.

V usage is TRBV6-9 and J usage is TRBJ2-7, with D possibly TRBD2 on 7 matching bases. Trimming left V 7 bases short and J 1 base short, with 29 bases between. From germline, CDR1 is MNHGY and CDR2 SVAAGI. CDR3 length: 19 amino acids. CDR3 loop: CASIQQFWGGGGESYEQYF. CDR3 coding DNA: TGTGCCAGCATTCAACAGTTCTGGGGGGGCGGTGGGGAATCCTACGAGCAGTACTTC.

This clone was observed a handful of times. The V and J genes are TRBV5-1 and TRBJ1-5; D might be TRBD1 (5 bases). Looked up from germline, CDR1 is SGHRS and CDR2 is YFSETQ. CDR3 length equals 15 residues. Trimming removed 7 bases from V and 4 bases from J, with 18 bases in between. CDR3 region: CASPWGQGRNQPQHF. The CDR3 nucleotides are TGCGCCAGCCCTTGGGGCCAGGGAAGAAATCAGCCCCAGCATTTT. Filled out from reference TRBV5-1 and TRBJ1-5, the complete variable domain reads KAGVTQTPRYLIKTRGQQVTLSCSPISGHRSVSWYQQTPGQGLQFLFEYFSETQRNKGNFPGRFSGRQFSNSRSEMNVSTLELGDSALYLCASPWGQGRNQPQHFGDGTRLSIL.

V gene TRBV7-8 combines with J gene TRBJ2-3; the D gene is possibly TRBD2 (5 bases). Trimming took off 6 bases at V and 0 bases at J, with 13 bases between the two ends. Germline CDR1 and CDR2: SGHVS and FQNEAQ. The CDR3 has 15 residues. The CDR3 protein is CASSPGTGSTDTQYF. DNA for the CDR3: TGTGCCAGCAGTCCCGGAACGGGGAGCACAGATACGCAGTATTTT.

Of note for this clone: The same CDR3 can be traced to other DNA sequences in this sample. The chain employs TRBV28 and TRBJ2-5; unclear D gene. V was pared by 3 bases and J by 4 bases, with 9 bases between. The CDR3 has 13 amino acids. The germline V gene has CDR1 MDHEN and CDR2 SYDVKM. CDR3: CASSLFRRETQYF. DNA of the CDR3: TGTGCCAGCAGTTTGTTCAGGAGAGAGACCCAGTACTTC.

As regards this clone: Other DNA variants within this sample encode the same CDR3. The chain joins TRBV13 to TRBJ2-1; weak D call: TRBD2 (5 bases). V was pared by 5 bases and J by 6 bases, with 11 bases between. The length of the CDR3 is 13 residues. Per the germline V gene, CDR1 is PRHDT and CDR2 is FYEKMQ (reference sequence). As DNA, the CDR3 is TGTGCCAGCAGCCCCGGACTCCTCAATGAGCAGTTCTTC. Its protein is CASSPGLLNEQFF.

The chain joins TRBV27 to TRBJ2-1; TRBD2 matches at 12 bases. Germline assignment: CDR1 MNHEY and CDR2 SMNVEV (reference sequence). CDR3 size: 15 residues. Losses at the gene ends were 7 bases for V and 5 bases for J; bases not matched to a gene: 6. The CDR3 DNA is TGTGCCAGCACCCTAACTAGCGGGGGGAACAATGAGCAGTTCTTC. This sequence encodes CASTLTSGGNNEQFF.

This chain uses TRBV19 with TRBJ2-5, with 10 nucleotides matching TRBD1. CDR3 size: 16 residues. V shed 5 bases, J shed 0 bases, and the junction held 6 bases outside the gene matches. Per germline, CDR1 LNHDA and CDR2 SQIVND (reference sequence). This CDR3 is CASSPGTGAHQETQYF. The DNA of the CDR3 is TGTGCCAGTAGTCCCGGGACAGGGGCCCACCAAGAGACCCAGTACTTC.

This chain uses TRBV6-1 with TRBJ2-3; 9 bases fit TRBD2. The CDR3 runs 17 residues. Trimming cost V 1 base and J 0 bases; bases outside gene matches: 5. Per the germline V gene, CDR1 is MNHNS and CDR2 is SASEGT. The CDR3 sequence: CASSEGLAGPSTDTQYF. CDR3 bases: TGTGCCAGCAGTGAAGGGCTAGCGGGGCCCAGCACAGATACGCAGTATTTT.

Here the CDR3 reads CASSSDLDAVGEQYF. As DNA, the CDR3 is TGTGCCAGCAGCTCAGATCTGGACGCGGTGGGCGAGCAGTACTTC. The rearrangement links TRBV7-9 to TRBJ2-7; D is uncertain. The CDR3 consists of 15 residues. V was pared by 4 bases and J by 6 bases, with 19 bases between. Per germline, CDR1 SEHNR and CDR2 FQNEAQ (reference sequence).

The V and J genes are TRBV4-1 and TRBJ2-7; 7 nucleotides match TRBD1. Trimming at V came to 2 bases and at J to 3 bases, leaving 4 bases not matched to a gene. The CDR3 loop spans 14 amino acids. Germline V gives CDR1 MGHRA, CDR2 YSYEKL. The CDR3 bases are TGCGCCAGCAGCCAAAAAGGACAGGTCTACGAGCAGTACTTC. It codes for CASSQKGQVYEQYF.

The chain recombines TRBV27 with TRBJ2-7, with TRBD2 as a possible D gene (6 bases). Trimming pared 3 bases from V and 4 bases from J, leaving 13 bases between. Germline CDR1 is MNHEY and CDR2 is SMNVEV (reference sequence). The CDR3 contains 14 residues. The CDR3, as DNA: TGTGCCAGCAGTTTTTCGGGGGTAGGGTACGAGCAGTACTTC. Encoded protein: CASSFSGVGYEQYF.

The chain uses TRBV5-6 and TRBJ1-2; D is undetermined. The CDR3 totals 13 residues. The germline V gene encodes CDR1 SGHDT and CDR2 YYEEEE. The V and J ends lost 8 bases and 8 bases respectively, with 19 bases between them. The CDR3 loop reads CASKLGEALGYTF. DNA for the CDR3: TGTGCCAGTAAGCTTGGAGAGGCGTTGGGCTACACCTTC.

V and J are TRBV4-3 and TRBJ1-4, with D unresolved. The V gene's germline CDR1 is LGHNA and CDR2 YSLEER. V lost 0 bases and J lost 8, with 13 bases in between. This CDR3 comprises 15 residues. CDR3 in DNA: TGCGCCAGCAGCCAAGATTGGGGATTTGGGGAAAAACTGTTTTTT. Protein product: CASSQDWGFGEKLFF.

This chain links TRBV6-1 with TRBJ1-1, with D uncertain. The V end was cut by 0 bases, the J end by 0 bases, with 8 bases between. CDR3 length: 15 amino acids. From germline, CDR1 is MNHNS and CDR2 SASEGT. CDR3 sequence (DNA): TGTGCCAGCAGTGAAGCGCCGTCCCTGAACACTGAAGCTTTCTTT. Translated: CASSEAPSLNTEAFF.

V is TRBV19 and J is TRBJ1-5; D is unresolved. The germline V gene has CDR1 LNHDA and CDR2 SQIVND (reference sequence). This CDR3 contains 13 residues. The V end lost 2 bases, the J end lost 5 bases, and 7 bases lay between the germline ends. The CDR3 DNA reads TGTGCCAGTAGTATAACCGACCATCAGCCCCAGCATTTT. Translating gives CASSITDHQPQHF.

This rearrangement joins TRBV4-2 to TRBJ2-7; D perhaps matches TRBD2 (5 bases). The CDR3 extends over 15 amino acids. Germline V gene data show CDR1 as LGHNA and CDR2 as YNFKEQ. Trimming left V 0 bases short and J 1 base short, with 10 bases between. Here the CDR3 reads CASSQDPGTSYEQYF. The CDR3 DNA reads as TGTGCCAGCAGCCAAGATCCGGGAACATCCTACGAGCAGTACTTC.

The J gene is TRBJ2-1, the V gene TRBV6-5, with no clear D. Germline V CDR1 and CDR2: MNHEY, SVGAGI. V shed 5 bases and J shed 8 bases, with 16 bases lying between them. CDR3 length: 14 amino acids. The CDR3 spells CASSTERADDEQFF. In DNA, the CDR3 is TGTGCCAGCAGTACCGAACGGGCGGACGATGAGCAGTTCTTC.

The chain combines TRBV9 with TRBJ2-2; 9 nucleotides match TRBD2. Trimming at V came to 3 bases and at J to 6 bases, leaving 6 bases not matched to a gene. Germline V CDR1 and CDR2: SGDLS, YYNGEE. The CDR3 length is 15 residues. CDR3 coding DNA: TGTGCCAGCAGCGGCCGCGGGGGGGCCGCCGGGGAGCTGTTTTTT. Translation gives CASSGRGGAAGELFF.

Regarding this clone: The same CDR3 also results from other DNA sequences found in this sample. V usage is TRBV9 and J usage is TRBJ2-1; D possibly corresponds to TRBD1 (5 bases). The CDR3 is 13 amino acids. Germline CDR1 and CDR2: SGDLS and YYNGEE. The V gene lost 0 bases and the J gene lost 5 bases, with 6 bases spanning the gap. The CDR3 here is CASSVEGNNEQFF. In DNA form, the CDR3 reads TGTGCCAGCAGCGTAGAGGGGAACAATGAGCAGTTCTTC.

This clone appeared once. The genes are TRBV2 and TRBJ2-5; 11 bases match TRBD2. The CDR3 totals 16 residues. V shed 5 bases and J 0 bases; nucleotides not matched to a gene: 5. In germline, CDR1 is SNHLY, CDR2 FYNNEI. The chain's CDR3 is CASSTQGLADQETQYF. CDR3 sequence (DNA): TGTGCCAGCAGTACCCAGGGACTAGCGGACCAAGAGACCCAGTACTTC.

J is TRBJ2-5 and V is TRBV6-5, with D perhaps TRBD1 (6 bases). The CDR3 runs to 15 residues. V lost 6 bases to trimming and J lost 4 bases, with 18 bases between them. The germline V gene encodes CDR1 MNHEY and CDR2 SVGAGI. The chain's CDR3 is CASRTGSLSGETQYF. CDR3 nucleotides: TGTGCCAGCAGAACAGGGTCCCTAAGTGGAGAGACCCAGTACTTC.

The chain links TRBV28 to TRBJ2-3, with D unresolved. From germline, CDR1 is MDHEN and CDR2 SYDVKM. The CDR3 is made up of 14 amino acids. The V and J ends lost 1 base and 4 bases respectively, with 9 bases between them. CDR3: CASSLYTAADTQYF. CDR3 sequence (DNA): TGTGCCAGCAGTTTATACACCGCGGCAGATACGCAGTATTTT.

V is TRBV7-9 and J is TRBJ2-7, with D hard to call. CDR1 and CDR2 (germline): SEHNR, FQNEAQ (reference sequence). The CDR3 contains 13 residues. Trimming stripped 4 bases from V and 3 bases from J, with 10 bases between. For the CDR3, the DNA is TGTGCCAGCAGCTCCCAGGTGAGCTACGAGCAGTACTTC. Translating it yields CASSSQVSYEQYF. The full variable domain, completed using reference TRBV7-9 and TRBJ2-7, is DTGVSQNPRHKITKRGQNVTFRCDPISEHNRLYWYRQTLGQGPEFLTYFQNEAQLEKSRLLSDRFSAERPKGSFSTLEIQRTEQGDSAMYLCASSSQVSYEQYFGPGTRLTVT.

The chain uses TRBV5-4 and TRBJ2-1; no clear D. Trimming shortened V by 3 bases and J by 3 bases, and 10 bases separated the two germline ends. The CDR3 sequence is 14 residues long. Looked up from germline, CDR1 is SGHNT and CDR2 is YYREEE (reference sequence). The CDR3 coding sequence is TGTGCCAGCAGCTCTGTTGACAACTACAATGAGCAGTTCTTC. The encoded protein is CASSSVDNYNEQFF.

This chain uses TRBV29-1 with TRBJ2-3, with 8 bases lining up with TRBD2. Germline V gene data show CDR1 as SQVTM and CDR2 as ANQGSEA. This CDR3 is 15 amino acids long. Unmatched junction bases numbered 14, after V lost 7 bases and J lost 5 bases. CDR3 in DNA: TGCAGCGGGATTATAGCGGGAAGCCCGATAGATACGCAGTATTTT. Protein product: CSGIIAGSPIDTQYF.